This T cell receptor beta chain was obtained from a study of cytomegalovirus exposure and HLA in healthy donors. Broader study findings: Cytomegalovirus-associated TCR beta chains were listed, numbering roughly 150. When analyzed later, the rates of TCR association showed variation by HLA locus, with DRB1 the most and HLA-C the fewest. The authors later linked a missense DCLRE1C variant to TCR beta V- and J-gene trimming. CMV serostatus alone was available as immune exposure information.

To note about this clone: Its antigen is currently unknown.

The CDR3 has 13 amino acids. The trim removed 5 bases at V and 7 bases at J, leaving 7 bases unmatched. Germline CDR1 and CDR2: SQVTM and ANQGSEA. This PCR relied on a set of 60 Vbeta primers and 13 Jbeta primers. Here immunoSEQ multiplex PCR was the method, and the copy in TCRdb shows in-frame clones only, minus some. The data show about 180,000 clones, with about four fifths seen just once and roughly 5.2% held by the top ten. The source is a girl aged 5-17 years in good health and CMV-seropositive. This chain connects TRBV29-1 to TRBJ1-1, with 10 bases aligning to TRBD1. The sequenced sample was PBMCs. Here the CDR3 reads CSVWDRGSFEAFF. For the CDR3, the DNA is TGCAGCGTTTGGGACAGGGGATCCTTTGAAGCTTTCTTT.